The 2 T cell receptor beta chains presented below share a single source sample, sequenced in a study of shared clonotypes between healthy human individuals. Libraries were prepared by immunoSEQ multiplex PCR; TCRdb keeps only in-frame clonotypes and omits some of them. The repertoire holds 2 million to 2.5 million clones, with over 90% as singletons. The material sequenced was naive CD4+ T cells from PBMCs. As for subset: CD45RA+ positively selected. The receptors derive from a man between 18 and 35 years old in good health. Some clones in this sample may be carry-over from other donors' samples.

Comment on this clone: This CDR3 is also generated by other DNA sequences in the sample. The rearrangement links TRBV28 to TRBJ2-7; D not resolved. The CDR3 is 10 residues long. Germline CDR1 reads MDHEN; CDR2 reads SYDVKM. V was shortened by 2 bases and J by 6 bases, with 2 bases between the two germline ends. CDR3: CASSLREQYF. The CDR3 nucleotides read TGTGCCAGCAGTTTACGCGAGCAGTACTTC.

The chain links TRBV4-1 to TRBJ2-7; 11 bases fit TRBD1. Germline V lookup: CDR1 MGHRA, CDR2 YSYEKL. The CDR3 spans 14 residues. V trimming: 5 bases; J trimming: 6 bases; junction bases outside the gene matches: 6. The CDR3, as DNA: TGCGCCAGCAGCGTCCGGGACAGGGGGTTCGAGCAGTACTTC. Translation gives CASSVRDRGFEQYF.